These 26 T cell receptor beta chains came from one sample sequenced in a study of T cells in Graves' hyperthyroidism and ophthalmopathy. Amplification of TCR beta CDR3 regions was performed using RNA transcripts as template. The study used the HTBI primer set for a first-round RT-PCR of the TCR CDR3. TCRdb analysed the multiplex PCR reads with MiXCR anew, one entry per CDR3 protein. The sample consists of under 750,000 distinct CDR3 sequences, approximately 19% of them appearing once. Sequencing input: blood. These receptors all come from a woman aged 45 to 65 with Graves' hyperthyroidism that later progressed to Graves' ophthalmopathy.

The V gene is TRBV2, the J gene TRBJ2-5; 11 positions match TRBD1. The CDR3 totals 14 residues. Germline CDR1 reads SNHLY; CDR2 reads FYNNEI. V was pared by 7 bases and J by 5 bases, with 6 bases of the junction left unmatched. CDR3 region: CASIGQGAVETQYF. In DNA, the CDR3 is TGTGCCAGCATTGGACAGGGGGCTGTGGAGACCCAGTACTTC.

The chain combines TRBV29-1 with TRBJ2-1, with 7 bases fitting TRBD2. The ends lost 6 bases at V and 13 bases at J; junction bases unmatched: 12. The CDR3 contains 12 residues. In germline, CDR1 is SQVTM, CDR2 ANQGSEA. The CDR3 sequence: CSVQTPGLFQFF. As DNA, the CDR3 is TGCAGCGTCCAAACACCGGGACTATTCCAGTTCTTC.

A remark on this clonotype: A single base separates this from a much larger clone, so it may be a read error. J is TRBJ2-7 and V is TRBV30; D gene unclear. The CDR3 sequence is 13 residues long. V gave up 0 bases and J gave up 3 bases, with 9 bases separating them. Per germline, CDR1 GTSNPN and CDR2 SVGIG (reference sequence). CDR3 nucleotides: TGTGCCTGGAGTGTTGACGCCGACTACGAGCAGTACTTC. Translation gives CAWSVDADYEQYF.

This clonotype was seen more than once but under ten times. This chain links TRBV7-9 with TRBJ1-1; unclear D gene. The CDR3 totals 16 residues. Germline assignment: CDR1 SEHNR and CDR2 FQNEAQ (reference sequence). Between the trimmed V and J ends, which lost 7 bases and 1 base, there was a span of 19 bases. The CDR3 nucleotides read TGTGCCAGCAACGTAGTGAGGCCGGACCCGAACACTGAAGCTTTCTTT. Protein: CASNVVRPDPNTEAFF.

This clonotype was seen a few times. The chain is built from TRBV27 and TRBJ1-2; weak D call: TRBD1 (5 bases). Germline V gives CDR1 MNHEY, CDR2 SMNVEV (reference sequence). CDR3 size: 15 residues. V lost 2 bases, J lost 6 bases, and 16 bases lay in between. CDR3 region: CASSLQGPYADGYTF. The CDR3 DNA reads TGTGCCAGCAGTTTACAGGGCCCGTATGCCGATGGCTACACCTTC.

In this sample, this clonotype turned up many times. CDR3 amino acids: CASSEARQGRSPLHF. The CDR3 DNA sequence: TGTGCCAGCAGTGAAGCGCGGCAGGGAAGGTCACCCCTCCACTTT. The chain is built from TRBV6-1 and TRBJ1-6, with a tentative D call TRBD1 (5 bases). The V end was cut by 0 bases, the J end by 10 bases, with 13 bases between. The CDR3 has 15 residues. Per germline, CDR1 MNHNS and CDR2 SASEGT.

In its sample, this clonotype was seen many times. The rearrangement uses TRBV20-1 and TRBJ2-1; TRBD2 matches 8 bases. The trim removed 0 bases at V and 0 bases at J, leaving 13 bases unmatched. There are 19 residues in the CDR3. Looked up from germline, CDR1 is DFQATT and CDR2 is SNEGSKA (reference sequence). Written as DNA, the CDR3 is TGCAGTGCTAGAGATTTGCGGGGGGCTCCGCCGAGCTCCTACAATGAGCAGTTCTTC. This sequence encodes CSARDLRGAPPSSYNEQFF.

This clonotype was detected many times. The chain joins TRBV12-3 or TRBV12-4 to TRBJ1-4, with a tentative D call TRBD1 (6 bases). The CDR3 has 16 residues. The V end was cut by 2 bases, the J end by 3 bases, with 13 bases between. This chain's CDR3 is CASSLQGFRANEKLFF. CDR3 bases: TGTGCCAGCAGTTTACAGGGGTTCAGAGCTAATGAAAAACTGTTTTTT.

This rearrangement joins TRBV7-9 to TRBJ2-1; unclear D gene. Germline V CDR1 and CDR2: SEHNR, FQNEAQ (reference sequence). The V end was cut by 4 bases, the J end by 7 bases, with 11 bases between. The CDR3 sequence is 13 residues long. The CDR3 DNA reads as TGTGCCAGCAGCTCTCCGCTAGGTAATGAGCAGTTCTTC. It encodes CASSSPLGNEQFF.

In this sample, this clonotype turned up many times. This chain uses TRBV2 with TRBJ1-1; a weak D match, TRBD1 (5 bases). CDR3 length: 15 amino acids. Trimming cost V 7 bases and J 3 bases, with 18 bases left between them. Germline-derived CDR1 and CDR2 are SNHLY and FYNNEI. The CDR3 here is CASNRLTVADTEAFF. CDR3 bases: TGTGCCAGCAATCGCCTGACAGTAGCCGACACTGAAGCTTTCTTT.

The V gene is TRBV20-1, the J gene TRBJ2-1; 9 nucleotides align to TRBD2. J lost 0 bases, V lost 5 bases, and 2 bases had no gene match. The CDR3 is made up of 14 amino acids. The germline V gene encodes CDR1 DFQATT and CDR2 SNEGSKA (reference sequence). The CDR3 loop reads CSAAGGSSYNEQFF. Written as DNA, the CDR3 is TGCAGTGCTGCGGGAGGGAGCTCCTACAATGAGCAGTTCTTC.

The table lists this clonotype with many counts. CDR3 bases: TGTGCCAGCAGCCAAGCGGGGGCATACAATGAGCAGTTCTTC. Protein: CASSQAGAYNEQFF. This chain connects TRBV3-1 to TRBJ2-1; D possibly matches TRBD1 or TRBD2 (6 bases each). CDR1 LGHDT and CDR2 YNNKEL come from the germline V gene (reference sequence). V was shortened by 1 base and J by 4 bases, with 8 bases between the two germline ends. This CDR3 is built from 14 residues.

The table lists this clonotype with many counts. The V and J genes are TRBV6-2 or TRBV6-3 and TRBJ2-1; 11 nucleotides agree with TRBD2. V shed 3 bases, J shed 9 bases, and the junction held 16 bases outside the gene matches. The CDR3 is 18 amino acids. The germline V gene encodes CDR1 MNHEY and CDR2 SVGEGT. The CDR3: CASSYYPSIAGGRVEQFF. The DNA of the CDR3 is TGTGCCAGCAGTTATTACCCCTCAATAGCGGGGGGGCGGGTTGAGCAGTTCTTC.

Many counts were recorded for this clonotype. Here the CDR3 reads CAWRIDSNSPLHF. The DNA of the CDR3 is TGTGCCTGGAGGATCGACAGTAATTCACCCCTCCACTTT. The rearrangement joins TRBV30 to TRBJ1-6, with D possibly being TRBD1 (5 bases). This CDR3 spans 13 amino acids. V was shortened by 3 bases and J by 6 bases, with 9 bases between the two germline ends. Germline loops: CDR1 GTSNPN, CDR2 SVGIG (reference sequence).

This clonotype has a count of ten or more. The rearrangement joins TRBV4-1 to TRBJ1-1; D call uncertain. Trimming took off 0 bases at V and 1 base at J, with 6 bases between the two ends. The CDR3 sequence is 14 residues long. Germline V CDR1 and CDR2: MGHRA, YSYEKL. CDR3 nucleotide sequence: TGCGCCAGCAGCCAAGAAGGTAGGAACACTGAAGCTTTCTTT. Translating gives CASSQEGRNTEAFF.

This clonotype showed up many times. V and J are TRBV11-2 and TRBJ2-3; 13 bases align to TRBD2. The CDR3 spans 16 residues. Trimming took 5 bases from V and 1 from J; bases not matched to a gene: 3. Germline V gene lookup returns CDR1 SGHAT and CDR2 FQNNGV. CDR3 sequence reads: CASSIGLAGGTDTQYF. In DNA form, the CDR3 reads TGTGCCAGCAGCATAGGACTAGCGGGAGGCACAGATACGCAGTATTTT.

CDR3 amino acids: CANLGGVPQNTEAFF. The CDR3 DNA reads as TGCGCCAACCTTGGAGGAGTTCCTCAGAACACTGAAGCTTTCTTT. The V call is TRBV5-1, the J call TRBJ1-1; unclear D gene. CDR1 and CDR2 from the germline V gene are SGHRS and YFSETQ. The V end was cut by 9 bases, the J end by 1 base, with 19 bases between. The CDR3 runs 15 residues.

This clonotype has ten or more counts. V is TRBV12-3 or TRBV12-4 and J is TRBJ2-7; D could derive from TRBD1 or TRBD2 (5 bases each). The CDR3 spans 14 residues. Trimming pared 6 bases from V and 2 bases from J, leaving 14 bases between. The CDR3 DNA reads TGTGCCAGCAGCCAGGAATGGGGGACCTACGAGCAGTACTTC. It specifies CASSQEWGTYEQYF.

The gene calls are TRBV6-2 or TRBV6-3 and TRBJ1-4, with D perhaps TRBD1 (5 bases). The CDR3 runs 14 residues. Germline CDR1 is MNHEY and CDR2 is SVGEGT. The ends were cut back, 4 bases at V and 4 bases at J, with 10 bases in the middle. The CDR3 DNA reads TGTGCCAGCAGTTCCCCGACAGTTAATGAAAAACTGTTTTTT. This codes for CASSSPTVNEKLFF.

This clonotype has at least ten counts. This sequence joins TRBV6-1 and TRBJ1-2; 9 positions agree with TRBD1. CDR1 is MNHNS, CDR2 SASEGT, per germline. The J segment lost 4 bases and the V segment lost 7 bases, leaving 7 bases of the junction unmatched. The CDR3 sequence is 14 residues long. This CDR3 is CASNGDREGYGYTF. DNA of the CDR3: TGTGCCAGCAACGGGGACAGGGAAGGCTATGGCTACACCTTC.

The chain has TRBV19 and TRBJ2-3; TRBD1 aligns across 9 bases. There are 12 residues in the CDR3. V lost 8 bases to trimming and J lost 6 bases; unmatched junction nucleotides: 3. Germline lookup yields CDR1 LNHDA and CDR2 SQIVND (reference sequence). The CDR3 DNA reads TGTGCCAGTGGACAGGGGTTGGATACGCAGTATTTT. This sequence encodes CASGQGLDTQYF.

As for this clonotype: This may be a read error: a much more frequent sequence differs by one nucleotide. The V gene is TRBV11-3, the J gene TRBJ1-1; 11 nucleotides agree with TRBD1. Germline V CDR1 and CDR2: SGHNT, YENEEA. The CDR3 covers 13 residues. CDR3 residues: CACSFGQGATAFF. CDR3 coding DNA: TGTGCCTGCAGCTTCGGACAGGGGGCGACGGCTTTCTTT.

The sample holds many counts of this clonotype. The V and J genes are TRBV2 and TRBJ1-2; 11 nucleotides line up with TRBD1. Per germline, CDR1 SNHLY and CDR2 FYNNEI. The ends lost 8 bases at V and 2 bases at J; junction bases unmatched: 4. There are 14 residues in the CDR3. CDR3 in DNA: TGTGCCAGCGGGCGGACAGGGGGCAACTATGGCTACACCTTC. Its translation is CASGRTGGNYGYTF.

This clonotype has only a few counts. The gene calls are TRBV5-4 and TRBJ1-2; TRBD1 matches 7 bases. The CDR3 has 13 amino acids. Germline loops: CDR1 SGHNT, CDR2 YYREEE (reference sequence). The J segment lost 7 bases and the V segment lost 0 bases, leaving 3 bases of the junction unmatched. Here the CDR3 DNA reads TGTGCCAGCAGCTTGGAGACAGGGTTTGGCTACACCTTC. It specifies CASSLETGFGYTF.

This clonotype was observed at least ten times. This chain links TRBV20-1 with TRBJ1-6; 7 bases agree with TRBD1. V shed 5 bases, J shed 3 bases, and the junction held 4 bases outside the gene matches. CDR3 length: 14 amino acids. Per germline, CDR1 DFQATT and CDR2 SNEGSKA (reference sequence). The CDR3, as DNA: TGCAGTGCTGGCCGGGACAGCTATAATTCACCCCTCCACTTT. This translates into CSAGRDSYNSPLHF.

The table lists this clonotype with a few counts. The chain carries TRBV6-1 and TRBJ2-7; the D gene is possibly TRBD2 (6 bases). This CDR3 comprises 12 residues. Germline loops: CDR1 MNHNS, CDR2 SASEGT. V was pared by 5 bases and J by 4 bases, with 9 bases between. The CDR3 DNA reads as TGTGCCAGCAGTTATGGGAGGTACGAGCAGTACTTC. Protein sequence: CASSYGRYEQYF.